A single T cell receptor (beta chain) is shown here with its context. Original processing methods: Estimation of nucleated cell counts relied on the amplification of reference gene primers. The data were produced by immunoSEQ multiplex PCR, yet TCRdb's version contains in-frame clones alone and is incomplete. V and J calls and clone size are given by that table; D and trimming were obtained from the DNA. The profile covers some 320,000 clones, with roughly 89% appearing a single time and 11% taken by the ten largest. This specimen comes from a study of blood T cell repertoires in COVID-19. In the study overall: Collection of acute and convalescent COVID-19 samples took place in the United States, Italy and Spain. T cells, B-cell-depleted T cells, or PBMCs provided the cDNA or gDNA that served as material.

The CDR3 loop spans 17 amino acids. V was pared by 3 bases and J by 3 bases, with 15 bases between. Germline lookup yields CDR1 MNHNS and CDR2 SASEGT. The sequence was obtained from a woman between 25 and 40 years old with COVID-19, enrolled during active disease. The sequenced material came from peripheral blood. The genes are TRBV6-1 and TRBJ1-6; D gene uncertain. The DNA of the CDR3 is TGTGCCAGCAGTGACCGACACATCTCGAACTATAATTCACCCCTCCACTTT. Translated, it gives CASSDRHISNYNSPLHF.